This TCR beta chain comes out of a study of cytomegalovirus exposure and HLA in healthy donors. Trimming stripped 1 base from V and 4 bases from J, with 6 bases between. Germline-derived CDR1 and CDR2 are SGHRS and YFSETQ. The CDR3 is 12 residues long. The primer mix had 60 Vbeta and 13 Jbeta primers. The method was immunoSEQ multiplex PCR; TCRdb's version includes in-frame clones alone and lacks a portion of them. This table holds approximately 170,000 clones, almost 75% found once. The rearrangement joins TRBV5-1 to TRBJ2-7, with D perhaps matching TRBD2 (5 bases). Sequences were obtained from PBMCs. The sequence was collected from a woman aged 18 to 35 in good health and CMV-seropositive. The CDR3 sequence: CASSLPGYEQYF. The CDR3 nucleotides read TGCGCCAGCAGCTTGCCGGGGTACGAGCAGTACTTC.